This TCR beta chain derives from a study of cytomegalovirus exposure and HLA in healthy donors. Findings and limits, study-wide: Analyzed later, association rates of TCRs varied across HLA loci, with DRB1 most and HLA-C fewest. Productive status was seen about 90% or about 30% of the time for most TCR beta V segments in an earlier analysis. TCR beta chain V- and J-gene trimming was linked, in a later analysis, to a missense variant in DCLRE1C.

Germline CDR1 is MNHNY and CDR2 is SVGAGI (reference sequence). The CDR3 spans 16 residues. The germline V and J ends were trimmed by 10 bases and 0 bases, with 16 bases remaining between them. The PCR contained 60 Vbeta and 13 Jbeta primers. Profiling relied on immunoSEQ multiplex PCR, and the TCRdb table lists in-frame clones only, not all of them. The sample holds 200,000 or so clones; more than 85% are singletons and the top ten take roughly 0.2%. Note on this clone: Its cognate antigen is unknown.

The V call is TRBV6-6, the J call TRBJ2-6, with no clear D. The TCR sequence derives from a girl under two years old in good health and CMV-seronegative. Sequenced input: PBMCs. The CDR3 nucleotides read TGTGCCAAGCCGGGTTCTCTGGGCTCTGGGGCCAACGTCCTGACTTTC. Residues: CAKPGSLGSGANVLTF.